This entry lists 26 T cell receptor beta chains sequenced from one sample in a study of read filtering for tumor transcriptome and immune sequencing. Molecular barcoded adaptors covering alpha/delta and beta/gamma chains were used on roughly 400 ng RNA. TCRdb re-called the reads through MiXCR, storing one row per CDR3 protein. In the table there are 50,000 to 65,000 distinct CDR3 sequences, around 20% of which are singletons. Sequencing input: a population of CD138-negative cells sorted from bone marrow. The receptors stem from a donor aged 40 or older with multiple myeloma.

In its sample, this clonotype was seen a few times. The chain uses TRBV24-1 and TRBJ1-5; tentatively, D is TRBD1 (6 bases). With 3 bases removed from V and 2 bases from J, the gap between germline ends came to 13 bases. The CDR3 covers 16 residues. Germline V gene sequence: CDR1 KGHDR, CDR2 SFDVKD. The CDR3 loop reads CATSDGGRGRNQPQHF. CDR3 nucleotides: TGTGCCACCAGTGATGGGGGCCGGGGCCGCAATCAGCCCCAGCATTTT.

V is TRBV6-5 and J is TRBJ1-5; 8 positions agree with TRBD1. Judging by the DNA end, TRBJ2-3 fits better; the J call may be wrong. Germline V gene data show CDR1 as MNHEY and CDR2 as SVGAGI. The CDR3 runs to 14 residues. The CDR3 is CASSRDRRPRAQYF. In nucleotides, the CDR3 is TGTGCCAGCAGCCGGGACAGGCGGCCTCGGGCCCAGTATTTT.

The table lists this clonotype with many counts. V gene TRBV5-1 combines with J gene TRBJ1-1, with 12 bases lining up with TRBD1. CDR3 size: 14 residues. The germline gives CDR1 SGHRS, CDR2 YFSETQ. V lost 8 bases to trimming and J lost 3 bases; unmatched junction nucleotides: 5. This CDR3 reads CASGDRGRDTEAFF. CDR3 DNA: TGCGCCAGTGGGGACAGGGGGCGCGACACTGAAGCTTTCTTT.

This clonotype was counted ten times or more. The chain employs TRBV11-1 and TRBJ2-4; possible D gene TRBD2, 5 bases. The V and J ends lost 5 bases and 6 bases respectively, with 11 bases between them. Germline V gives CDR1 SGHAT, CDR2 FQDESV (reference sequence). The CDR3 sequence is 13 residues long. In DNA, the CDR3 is TGTGCCAGCAGCCCGGGATTCGCAAACATTCAGTACTTC. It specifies CASSPGFANIQYF.

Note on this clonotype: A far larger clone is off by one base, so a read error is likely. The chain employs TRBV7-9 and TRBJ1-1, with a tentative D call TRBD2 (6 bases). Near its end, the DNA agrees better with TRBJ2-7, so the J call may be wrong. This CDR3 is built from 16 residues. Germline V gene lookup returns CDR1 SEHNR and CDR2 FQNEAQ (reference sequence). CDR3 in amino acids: CAISYGGASPWGEQYF. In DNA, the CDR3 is TGTGCCATCAGCTACGGAGGGGCTTCCCCATGGGGGGAGCAGTACTTC.

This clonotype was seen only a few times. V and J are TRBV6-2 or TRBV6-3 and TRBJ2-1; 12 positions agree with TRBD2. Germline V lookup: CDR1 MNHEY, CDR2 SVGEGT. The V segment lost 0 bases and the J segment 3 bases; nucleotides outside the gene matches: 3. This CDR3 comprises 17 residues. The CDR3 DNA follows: TGTGCCAGCAGTTACTCCGGACTAGCGGGAATCTACAATGAGCAGTTCTTC. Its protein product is CASSYSGLAGIYNEQFF.

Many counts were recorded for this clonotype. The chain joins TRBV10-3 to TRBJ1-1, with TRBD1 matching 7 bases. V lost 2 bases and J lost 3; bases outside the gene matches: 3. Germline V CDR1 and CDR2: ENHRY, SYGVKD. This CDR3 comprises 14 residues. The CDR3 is CAISETGADTEAFF. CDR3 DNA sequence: TGTGCCATCAGTGAGACAGGGGCGGACACTGAAGCTTTCTTT.

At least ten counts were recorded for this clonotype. DNA of the CDR3: TGTGCCAGCAGTAAAACAGGACTAGCTGGGGGATCCAATGAGCAGTTCTTC. Protein product: CASSKTGLAGGSNEQFF. The chain is built from TRBV2 and TRBJ2-1, with 8 bases aligning to TRBD2. There are 17 residues in the CDR3. V was pared by 5 bases and J by 6 bases, with 15 bases of the junction left unmatched. Germline CDR1 is SNHLY and CDR2 is FYNNEI.

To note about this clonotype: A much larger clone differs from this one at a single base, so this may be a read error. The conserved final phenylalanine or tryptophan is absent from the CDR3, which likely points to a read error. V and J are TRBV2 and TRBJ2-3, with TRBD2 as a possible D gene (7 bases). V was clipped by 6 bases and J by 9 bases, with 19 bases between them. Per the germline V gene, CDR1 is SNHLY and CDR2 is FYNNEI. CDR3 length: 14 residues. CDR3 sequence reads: CASSATLGRGTQYL. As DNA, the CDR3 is TGTGCCAGCAGCGCCACATTGGGGAGGGGGACGCAGTATCTT.

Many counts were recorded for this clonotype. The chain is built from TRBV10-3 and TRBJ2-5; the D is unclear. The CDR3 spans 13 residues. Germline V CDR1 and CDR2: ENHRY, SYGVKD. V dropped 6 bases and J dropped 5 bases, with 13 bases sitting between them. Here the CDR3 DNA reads TGTGCCATCAGAGGATCCCTGGAGGAGACCCAGTACTTC. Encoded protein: CAIRGSLEETQYF.

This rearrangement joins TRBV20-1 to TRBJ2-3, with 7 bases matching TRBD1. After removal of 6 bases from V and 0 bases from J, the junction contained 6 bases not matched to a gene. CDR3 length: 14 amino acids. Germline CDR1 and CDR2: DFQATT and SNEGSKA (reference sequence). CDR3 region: CSAGGTASTDTQYF. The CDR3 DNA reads TGCAGTGCCGGTGGGACAGCTAGCACAGATACGCAGTATTTT.

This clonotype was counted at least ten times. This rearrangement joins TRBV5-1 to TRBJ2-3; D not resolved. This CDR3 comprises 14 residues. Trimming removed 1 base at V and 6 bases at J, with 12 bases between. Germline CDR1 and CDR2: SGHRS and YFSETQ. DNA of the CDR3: TGCGCCAGCAGCTTGAGCGCTGGTTTGGATACGCAGTATTTT. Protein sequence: CASSLSAGLDTQYF.

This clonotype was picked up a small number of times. The CDR3 is CACTVGINQPQHF. The CDR3 region has the DNA TGTGCTTGCACGGTAGGGATAAATCAGCCCCAGCATTTT. The V and J genes are TRBV28 and TRBJ1-5; D call uncertain. This CDR3 has 13 residues. CDR1 is MDHEN, CDR2 SYDVKM, per germline. Drawing the rest from reference TRBV28 and TRBJ1-5, the complete variable domain is DVKVTQSSRYLVKRTGEKVFLECVQDMDHENMFWYRQDPGLGLRLIYFSYDVKMKEKGDIPEGYSVSREKKERFSLILESASTNQTSMYLCACTVGINQPQHFGDGTRLSIL.

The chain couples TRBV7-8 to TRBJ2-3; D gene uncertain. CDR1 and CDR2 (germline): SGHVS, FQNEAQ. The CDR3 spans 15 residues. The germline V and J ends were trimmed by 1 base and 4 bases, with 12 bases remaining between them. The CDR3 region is CASSLVVGRPDTQYF. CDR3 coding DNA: TGTGCCAGCAGCTTAGTTGTAGGGCGGCCAGATACGCAGTATTTT.

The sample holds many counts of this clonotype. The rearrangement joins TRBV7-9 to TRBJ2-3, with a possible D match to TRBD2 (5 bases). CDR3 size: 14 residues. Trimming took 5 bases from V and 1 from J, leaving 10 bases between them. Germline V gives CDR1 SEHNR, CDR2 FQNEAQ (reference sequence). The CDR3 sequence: CASSPRERTDTQYF. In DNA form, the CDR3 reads TGTGCCAGCAGCCCCCGGGAACGCACAGATACGCAGTATTTT.

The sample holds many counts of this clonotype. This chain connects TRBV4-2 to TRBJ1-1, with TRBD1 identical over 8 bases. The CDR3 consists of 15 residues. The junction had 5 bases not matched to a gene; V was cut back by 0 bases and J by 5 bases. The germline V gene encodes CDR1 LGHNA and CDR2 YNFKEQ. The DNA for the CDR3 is TGTGCCAGCAGCCAAGATCCGGACAGGGAGACTGAAGCTTTCTTT. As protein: CASSQDPDRETEAFF.

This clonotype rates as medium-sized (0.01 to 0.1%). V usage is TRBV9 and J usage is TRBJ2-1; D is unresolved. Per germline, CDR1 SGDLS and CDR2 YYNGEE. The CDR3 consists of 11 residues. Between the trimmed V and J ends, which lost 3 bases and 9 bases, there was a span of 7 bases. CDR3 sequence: CASSASLEQFF. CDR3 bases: TGTGCCAGCAGCGCCTCCCTTGAGCAGTTCTTC.

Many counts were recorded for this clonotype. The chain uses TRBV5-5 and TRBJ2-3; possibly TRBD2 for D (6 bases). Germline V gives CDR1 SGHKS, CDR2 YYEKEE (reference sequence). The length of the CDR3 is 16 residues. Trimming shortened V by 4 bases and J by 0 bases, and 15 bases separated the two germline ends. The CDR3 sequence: CASSRGDSRSTDTQYF. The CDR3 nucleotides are TGTGCCAGCAGCCGAGGGGACTCCCGGAGCACAGATACGCAGTATTTT.

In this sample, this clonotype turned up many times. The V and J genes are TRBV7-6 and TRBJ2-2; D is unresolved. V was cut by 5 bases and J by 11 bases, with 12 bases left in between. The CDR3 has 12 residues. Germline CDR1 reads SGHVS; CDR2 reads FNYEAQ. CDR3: CASSRDKTELFF. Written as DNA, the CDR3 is TGTGCCAGCAGCCGAGACAAGACAGAGCTGTTTTTT.

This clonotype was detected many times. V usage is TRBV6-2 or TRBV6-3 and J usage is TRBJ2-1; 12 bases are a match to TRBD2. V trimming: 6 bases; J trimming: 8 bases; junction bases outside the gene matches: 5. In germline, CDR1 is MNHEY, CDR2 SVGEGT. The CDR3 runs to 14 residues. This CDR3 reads CASSSSGGADEQFF. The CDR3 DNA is TGTGCCAGCAGCTCTAGCGGGGGGGCGGATGAGCAGTTCTTC.

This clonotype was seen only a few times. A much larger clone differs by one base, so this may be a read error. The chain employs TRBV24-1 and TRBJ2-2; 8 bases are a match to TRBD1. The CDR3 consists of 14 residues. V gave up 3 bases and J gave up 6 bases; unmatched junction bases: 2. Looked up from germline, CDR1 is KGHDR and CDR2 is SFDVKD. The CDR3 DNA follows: TGTGCCACCAGTGATGTACAGGGGGCCGGGGAGCTGTTTTTT. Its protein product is CATSDVQGAGELFF.

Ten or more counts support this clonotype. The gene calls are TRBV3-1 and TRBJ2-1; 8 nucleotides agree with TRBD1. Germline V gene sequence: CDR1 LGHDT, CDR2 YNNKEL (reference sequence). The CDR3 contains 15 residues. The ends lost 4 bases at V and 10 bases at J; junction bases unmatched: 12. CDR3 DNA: TGTGCCAGCAGCCTGGCAGGGGGCCTAAAGGGCGAGCAGTTCTTC. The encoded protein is CASSLAGGLKGEQFF.

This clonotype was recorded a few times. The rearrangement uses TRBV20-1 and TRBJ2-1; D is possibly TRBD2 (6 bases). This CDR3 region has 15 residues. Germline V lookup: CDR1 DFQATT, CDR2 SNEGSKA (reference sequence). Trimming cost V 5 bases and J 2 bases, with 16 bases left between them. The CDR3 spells CSAGFRDSTYNEQFF. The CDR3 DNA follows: TGCAGTGCTGGATTCCGGGACTCTACCTACAATGAGCAGTTCTTC.

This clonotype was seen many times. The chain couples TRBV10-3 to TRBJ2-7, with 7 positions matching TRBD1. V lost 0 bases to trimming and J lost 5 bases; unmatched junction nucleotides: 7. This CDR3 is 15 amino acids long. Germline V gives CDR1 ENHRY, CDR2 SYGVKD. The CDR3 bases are TGTGCCATCAGTGAGTCGAGGGGGCGTGTGGACGAGCAGTACTTC. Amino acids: CAISESRGRVDEQYF.

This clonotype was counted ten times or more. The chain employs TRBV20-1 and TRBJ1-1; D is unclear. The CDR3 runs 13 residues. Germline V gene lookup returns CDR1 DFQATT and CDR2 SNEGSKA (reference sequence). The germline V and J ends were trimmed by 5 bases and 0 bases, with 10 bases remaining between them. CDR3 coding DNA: TGCAGTGCTCGTATGATCCTGAACACTGAAGCTTTCTTT. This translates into CSARMILNTEAFF.

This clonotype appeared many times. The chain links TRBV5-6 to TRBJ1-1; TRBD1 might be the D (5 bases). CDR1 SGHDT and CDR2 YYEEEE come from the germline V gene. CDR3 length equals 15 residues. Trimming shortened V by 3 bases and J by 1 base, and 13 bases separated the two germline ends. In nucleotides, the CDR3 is TGTGCCAGCAGCTCAGGGATAGCACCGAACACTGAAGCTTTCTTT. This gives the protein CASSSGIAPNTEAFF.